This is a list of T cell receptor beta chains from one sample in a study of beta chain features in type 1 diabetes. Produced via immunoSEQ multiplex PCR; TCRdb's table is partial and in-frame only. In the table there are almost 350,000 clones, 6.5% to 10% of which are singletons. The sequencing input was central memory CD4+ T cells from blood. All receptors derive from a young woman in good health. The CDR3 runs from the conserved cysteine through the conserved F or W. A D gene is named only where the DNA matches it firmly. Size tells how often a clone was seen (once, few, many) or the class of an expanded clone, and some rows leave it out.

j_gene: TRBJ1-1
abundance: NA
v_gene: TRBV7-9
len: 14
d_gene: NA
CDR3nt: TGTGCCAGCAGCTTCCGGGATTTGGACACTGAAGCTTTCTTT
CDR3aa: CASSFRDLDTEAFF

j_gene: TRBJ2-7
abundance: NA
v_gene: TRBV4-3
len: 15
d_gene: TRBD2
CDR3nt: TGCGCCAGCAGCCAAGGGACTAGCGGGACCTACGAGCAGTACTTC
CDR3aa: CASSQGTSGTYEQYF

j_gene: TRBJ2-1
abundance: many
v_gene: TRBV9
len: 14
d_gene: TRBD1
CDR3nt: TGTGCCAGCAGCGTAGGTGGGACAGTGAATGAGCAGTTCTTC
CDR3aa: CASSVGGTVNEQFF

j_gene: TRBJ2-1
abundance: NA
v_gene: TRBV29-1
len: 15
d_gene: TRBD2
CDR3nt: TGCAGCGTTGTAGCGGGAGGGCCCGGGGTTAATGAGCAGTTCTTC
CDR3aa: CSVVAGGPGVNEQFF

j_gene: TRBJ2-1
abundance: NA
v_gene: TRBV7-6
len: 17
d_gene: NA
CDR3nt: TGTGCCAGCAGCTTACATTGGGCGCCCCTCCAAAACAATGAGCAGTTCTTC
CDR3aa: CASSLHWAPLQNNEQFF

j_gene: TRBJ1-1
abundance: many
v_gene: TRBV9
len: 13
d_gene: NA
CDR3nt: TGTGCCAGCAGCGAAGGGTCAGCCACTGAAGCTTTCTTT
CDR3aa: CASSEGSATEAFF

j_gene: TRBJ2-5
abundance: few
v_gene: TRBV7-2
len: 15
d_gene: TRBD2
CDR3nt: TGTGCCAGCAGCTTGGTGACTAGCGGGACTGAGACCCAGTACTTC
CDR3aa: CASSLVTSGTETQYF

j_gene: TRBJ2-1
abundance: few
v_gene: TRBV21-1
len: 15
d_gene: NA
CDR3nt: TGTGCCAGCAGGATGAGCGGGAGGGCCCTCAATGAGCAGTTCTTC
CDR3aa: CASRMSGRALNEQFF

j_gene: TRBJ2-7
abundance: many
v_gene: TRBV6-5
len: 14
d_gene: NA
CDR3nt: TGTGCCAGCAACCTACAAGGCCCGTGGGGCGAGCAGTACTTC
CDR3aa: CASNLQGPWGEQYF

j_gene: TRBJ2-5
abundance: few
v_gene: TRBV28
len: 15
d_gene: NA
CDR3nt: TGTGCCAGCAGTACCACAGGGCGCGGGAAAGAGACCCAGTACTTC
CDR3aa: CASSTTGRGKETQYF

j_gene: TRBJ2-1
abundance: few
v_gene: TRBV7-2
len: 12
d_gene: NA
CDR3nt: TGTGCCAGCAGCTTAGTAGCAAATGAGCAGTTCTTC
CDR3aa: CASSLVANEQFF

j_gene: TRBJ2-1
abundance: many
v_gene: TRBV15
len: 14
d_gene: TRBD2
CDR3nt: TGTGCCACCAGCAAGCGGGACCAAGGGGATGAGCAGTTCTTC
CDR3aa: CATSKRDQGDEQFF

j_gene: TRBJ2-5
abundance: few
v_gene: TRBV7-2
len: 15
d_gene: NA
CDR3nt: TGTGCCAGCAGCAAGGGACGGAGAAACCAAGAGACCCAGTACTTC
CDR3aa: CASSKGRRNQETQYF

j_gene: TRBJ2-1
abundance: few
v_gene: TRBV28
len: 17
d_gene: TRBD2
CDR3nt: TGTGCCAGCAGCTCTTTGGGTAGCGGGAGGCGTCGGGGTGAGCAGTTCTTC
CDR3aa: CASSSLGSGRRRGEQFF

j_gene: TRBJ2-7
abundance: NA
v_gene: TRBV7-2
len: 13
d_gene: NA
CDR3nt: TGTGCCAGCAGCTTAGCTCCAACAGGCGAGCAGTACTTC
CDR3aa: CASSLAPTGEQYF

j_gene: TRBJ1-2
abundance: few
v_gene: TRBV2
len: 13
d_gene: NA
CDR3nt: TGTGCCAGCAGTGAATCGGGGGGCCGTGGCTACACCTTC
CDR3aa: CASSESGGRGYTF

j_gene: TRBJ2-7
abundance: few
v_gene: TRBV7-2
len: 14
d_gene: NA
CDR3nt: TGTGCCAGCAGCCAGACTAGTGGGACCTACGAGCAGTACTTC
CDR3aa: CASSQTSGTYEQYF

j_gene: TRBJ2-5
abundance: few
v_gene: TRBV7-9
len: 14
d_gene: NA
CDR3nt: TGTGCCAGCAGCCCGGAAGTTGGTGGGAGGACCCAGTACTTC
CDR3aa: CASSPEVGGRTQYF

j_gene: TRBJ2-1
abundance: NA
v_gene: TRBV7-8
len: 19
d_gene: TRBD2
CDR3nt: TGTGCCAGCAGCTTAAAAGACTCGACCGGACTAGCCTCCTACAATGAGCAGTTCTTC
CDR3aa: CASSLKDSTGLASYNEQFF

j_gene: TRBJ2-1
abundance: few
v_gene: TRBV5-4
len: 14
d_gene: NA
CDR3nt: TGTGCCAGCAGCTTGGGTTTCTCCAGCACTGAGCAGTTCTTC
CDR3aa: CASSLGFSSTEQFF

j_gene: TRBJ2-4
abundance: many
v_gene: TRBV5-5
len: 13
d_gene: TRBD1
CDR3nt: TGTGCCAGCACCCGGGACAGGGATGACATTCAGTACTTC
CDR3aa: CASTRDRDDIQYF

j_gene: TRBJ2-3
abundance: NA
v_gene: TRBV28
len: 14
d_gene: NA
CDR3nt: TGTGCCACCCGACGGACTTCTAGCACAGATACGCAGTATTTT
CDR3aa: CATRRTSSTDTQYF

j_gene: TRBJ2-1
abundance: few
v_gene: TRBV28
len: 16
d_gene: TRBD2
CDR3nt: TGTGCCAGCAGTTTAACCCCGGGGGACTATAACAATGAGCAGTTCTTC
CDR3aa: CASSLTPGDYNNEQFF

j_gene: TRBJ2-1
abundance: few
v_gene: TRBV5-6
len: 19
d_gene: TRBD2
CDR3nt: TGTGCCAGCAGCTGGGGACTAGCGGGAGGCGGAGGGGCCTACAATGAGCAGTTCTTC
CDR3aa: CASSWGLAGGGGAYNEQFF

j_gene: TRBJ1-1
abundance: NA
v_gene: TRBV27
len: 13
d_gene: NA
CDR3nt: TGTGCCAGCAGCCTAAGGGGAGGAACTGAAGCTTTCTTT
CDR3aa: CASSLRGGTEAFF

j_gene: TRBJ1-2
abundance: many
v_gene: TRBV27
len: 15
d_gene: NA
CDR3nt: TGTGCCAGCAGTCCCGCCTCAGACAGACCTTTGGGCTACACCTTC
CDR3aa: CASSPASDRPLGYTF

j_gene: TRBJ1-1
abundance: few
v_gene: TRBV5-1
len: 14
d_gene: NA
CDR3nt: TGCGCCAGCAGGCCGGGAACACCGGACACTGAAGCTTTCTTT
CDR3aa: CASRPGTPDTEAFF

j_gene: TRBJ2-3
abundance: NA
v_gene: TRBV6-5
len: 12
d_gene: NA
CDR3nt: TGTGCCAGCGCAGACCGCACAGATACGCAGTATTTT
CDR3aa: CASADRTDTQYF

j_gene: TRBJ1-5
abundance: few
v_gene: TRBV10-3
len: 15
d_gene: NA
CDR3nt: TGTGCCATCAGAGCAACAGGAAATAGCAATCAGCCCCAGCATTTT
CDR3aa: CAIRATGNSNQPQHF

j_gene: TRBJ2-7
abundance: once
v_gene: TRBV27
len: 12
d_gene: TRBD1
CDR3nt: TGTGCCAGCCGGGACAGGGGTCGCGAGCAGTACTTC
CDR3aa: CASRDRGREQYF

j_gene: TRBJ1-5
abundance: few
v_gene: TRBV19
len: 17
d_gene: NA
CDR3nt: TGTGCCAGTAGTATAGGACACGCCGTGGGGGGTAATCAGCCCCAGCATTTT
CDR3aa: CASSIGHAVGGNQPQHF

j_gene: TRBJ2-7
abundance: NA
v_gene: TRBV2
len: 11
d_gene: NA
CDR3nt: TGTGCCTCCGGGCAGGTCTACGAGCAGTACTTC
CDR3aa: CASGQVYEQYF

j_gene: TRBJ1-2
abundance: NA
v_gene: TRBV7-3
len: 13
d_gene: NA
CDR3nt: TGTGCCAGCAGCTTACTGGGCAGACGAGGCTACACCTTC
CDR3aa: CASSLLGRRGYTF

j_gene: TRBJ2-7
abundance: many
v_gene: TRBV10-3
len: 13
d_gene: NA
CDR3nt: TGTGCCATCAGTGTTCTAGAAGGCTACGAGCAGTACTTC
CDR3aa: CAISVLEGYEQYF

j_gene: TRBJ2-7
abundance: NA
v_gene: TRBV6-5
len: 15
d_gene: NA
CDR3nt: TGTGCCAGCAGCCGGGCCGGAGGGGGGCGCTACGAGCAGTACTTC
CDR3aa: CASSRAGGGRYEQYF

j_gene: TRBJ2-3
abundance: few
v_gene: TRBV27
len: 17
d_gene: NA
CDR3nt: TGTGCCAGCAGTTTTTCCGGGGCCTATGGCTTGGCAGATACGCAGTATTTT
CDR3aa: CASSFSGAYGLADTQYF

j_gene: TRBJ2-7
abundance: NA
v_gene: TRBV2
len: 14
d_gene: TRBD2
CDR3nt: TGTGCCAGCAGGGAGCGGGAGGGCCTCTACGAGCAGTACTTC
CDR3aa: CASREREGLYEQYF

j_gene: TRBJ1-5
abundance: few
v_gene: TRBV2
len: 14
d_gene: TRBD1
CDR3nt: TGTGCCAGCAGTGATAGGACAGGGGGCCAGCCCCAGCATTTT
CDR3aa: CASSDRTGGQPQHF

j_gene: TRBJ2-5
abundance: many
v_gene: TRBV5-8
len: 12
d_gene: NA
CDR3nt: TGTGCCAGCAGCCAAACCGAGGAGACCCAGTACTTC
CDR3aa: CASSQTEETQYF

j_gene: TRBJ2-5
abundance: NA
v_gene: TRBV7-2
len: 16
d_gene: NA
CDR3nt: TGTGCCAGCAGCTTAGGCGGCGACAGCACTGGGGCGACCCAGTACTTC
CDR3aa: CASSLGGDSTGATQYF

j_gene: TRBJ1-1
abundance: NA
v_gene: TRBV18
len: 15
d_gene: NA
CDR3nt: TGTGCCAGCTCACCAAGAGAGACGATGAACACTGAAGCTTTCTTT
CDR3aa: CASSPRETMNTEAFF

j_gene: TRBJ2-3
abundance: few
v_gene: TRBV7-2
len: 12
d_gene: NA
CDR3nt: TGTGCCAGCAGTTATAACTTACATACGCAGTATTTT
CDR3aa: CASSYNLHTQYF

j_gene: TRBJ1-4
abundance: NA
v_gene: TRBV25-1
len: 14
d_gene: NA
CDR3nt: TGTGCCAGCAGCCGCGGGGGATTTAATGAAAAACTGTTTTTT
CDR3aa: CASSRGGFNEKLFF

j_gene: TRBJ2-6
abundance: few
v_gene: TRBV11-3
len: 16
d_gene: NA
CDR3nt: TGTGCCAGCAGCCCCGGGGCGTACTCCGGGGCCAACGTCCTGACTTTC
CDR3aa: CASSPGAYSGANVLTF

j_gene: TRBJ2-1
abundance: few
v_gene: TRBV2
len: 15
d_gene: TRBD2
CDR3nt: TGTGCCAGCGGACTAGCGGGACGTTCCTACAATGAGCAGTTCTTC
CDR3aa: CASGLAGRSYNEQFF

j_gene: TRBJ2-1
abundance: many
v_gene: TRBV5-4
len: 16
d_gene: TRBD2
CDR3nt: TGTGCCAGCAGCCACGGCAGCGGGAGGGCGAGCAATGAGCAGTTCTTC
CDR3aa: CASSHGSGRASNEQFF

j_gene: TRBJ2-5
abundance: NA
v_gene: TRBV19
len: 14
d_gene: NA
CDR3nt: TGTGCCAGTAGTAGGGGCTACAGACAAGAGACCCAGTACTTC
CDR3aa: CASSRGYRQETQYF

j_gene: TRBJ2-1
abundance: NA
v_gene: TRBV9
len: 15
d_gene: NA
CDR3nt: TGTGCCAGCAGCGCTCCTCCGGTACAGCAGTCAGTTCGGTTCTTC
CDR3aa: CASSAPPVQQSVRFF

j_gene: TRBJ1-3
abundance: many
v_gene: TRBV29-1
len: 13
d_gene: NA
CDR3nt: TGCAGCGTTGTTCCGGGGGCTGGAAACACCATATATTTT
CDR3aa: CSVVPGAGNTIYF

j_gene: TRBJ2-3
abundance: many
v_gene: TRBV11-2
len: 14
d_gene: NA
CDR3nt: TGTGCCAGCAGCTTAAGGACTAGCACAGATACGCAGTATTTT
CDR3aa: CASSLRTSTDTQYF

j_gene: TRBJ2-7
abundance: NA
v_gene: TRBV7-9
len: 14
d_gene: TRBD1
CDR3nt: TGTGCCAGCAGCTTTGGACAGGGGTTCGACGAGCAGTACTTC
CDR3aa: CASSFGQGFDEQYF

j_gene: TRBJ2-3
abundance: few
v_gene: TRBV5-1
len: 13
d_gene: TRBD2
CDR3nt: TGCGCCAGCAGCTTTGGGGGGGCAGATACGCAGTATTTT
CDR3aa: CASSFGGADTQYF

j_gene: TRBJ2-1
abundance: NA
v_gene: TRBV12-5
len: 19
d_gene: TRBD2
CDR3nt: TGTGCTAGTGGTTTGGCCGGCGGGAGGGCCATTCCCTCCTACAATGAGCAGTTCTTC
CDR3aa: CASGLAGGRAIPSYNEQFF

j_gene: TRBJ2-2
abundance: many
v_gene: TRBV6-4
len: 15
d_gene: NA
CDR3nt: TGTGCCAGCGGGAGTAGGACCCCCGGCACCGGGGAGCTGTTTTTT
CDR3aa: CASGSRTPGTGELFF

j_gene: TRBJ2-7
abundance: NA
v_gene: TRBV7-8
len: 15
d_gene: TRBD1
CDR3nt: TGTGCCAGCAGACCTAACGACAGGGGGCCTTCCGAGCAGTACTTC
CDR3aa: CASRPNDRGPSEQYF

j_gene: TRBJ2-5
abundance: few
v_gene: TRBV7-9
len: 14
d_gene: NA
CDR3nt: TGTGCCAGCACCTCTCGAAGGGGTAGGGAGACCCAGTACTTC
CDR3aa: CASTSRRGRETQYF

j_gene: TRBJ1-4
abundance: few
v_gene: TRBV2
len: 15
d_gene: NA
CDR3nt: TGTGCCAGCAGACCCAACAGGGCAACTAATGAAAAACTGTTTTTT
CDR3aa: CASRPNRATNEKLFF

j_gene: TRBJ1-4
abundance: many
v_gene: TRBV5-1
len: 13
d_gene: TRBD1
CDR3nt: TGCGCCAGCAGCCGCGGACAGGGTGAAAAACTGTTTTTT
CDR3aa: CASSRGQGEKLFF

j_gene: TRBJ2-7
abundance: few
v_gene: TRBV7-3
len: 14
d_gene: NA
CDR3nt: TGTGCCAGCAGCCCCTCCGGACTGGGAAAAGAGCAGTACTTC
CDR3aa: CASSPSGLGKEQYF

j_gene: TRBJ2-4
abundance: many
v_gene: TRBV29-1
len: 15
d_gene: NA
CDR3nt: TGCAGCGGTTGGGAGAGGGCTGGAACCAAAAACATTCAGTACTTC
CDR3aa: CSGWERAGTKNIQYF